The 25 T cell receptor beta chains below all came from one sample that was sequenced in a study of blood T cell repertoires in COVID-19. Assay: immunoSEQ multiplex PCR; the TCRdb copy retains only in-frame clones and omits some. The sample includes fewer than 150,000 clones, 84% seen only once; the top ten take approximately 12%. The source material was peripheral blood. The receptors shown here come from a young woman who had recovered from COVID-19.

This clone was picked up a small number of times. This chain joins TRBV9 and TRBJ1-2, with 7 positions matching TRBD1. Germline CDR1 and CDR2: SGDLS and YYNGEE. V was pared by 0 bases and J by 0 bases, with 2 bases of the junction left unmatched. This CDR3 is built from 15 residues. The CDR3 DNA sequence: TGTGCCAGCAGCGTAGGACAGGGCCCTAACTATGGCTACACCTTC. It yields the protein CASSVGQGPNYGYTF.

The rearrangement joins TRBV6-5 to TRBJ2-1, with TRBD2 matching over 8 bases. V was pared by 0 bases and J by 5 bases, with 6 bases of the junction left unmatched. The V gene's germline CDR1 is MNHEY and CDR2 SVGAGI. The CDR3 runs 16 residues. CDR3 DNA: TGTGCCAGCAGTTACTCGGGCGGGAGGCAAGACAATGAGCAGTTCTTC. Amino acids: CASSYSGGRQDNEQFF.

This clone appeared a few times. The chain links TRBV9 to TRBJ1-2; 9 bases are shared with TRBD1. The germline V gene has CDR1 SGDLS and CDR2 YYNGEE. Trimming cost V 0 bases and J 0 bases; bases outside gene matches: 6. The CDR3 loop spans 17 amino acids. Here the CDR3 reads CASSVGGTGSTNYGYTF. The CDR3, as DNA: TGTGCCAGCAGCGTAGGCGGGACAGGGTCGACTAACTATGGCTACACCTTC.

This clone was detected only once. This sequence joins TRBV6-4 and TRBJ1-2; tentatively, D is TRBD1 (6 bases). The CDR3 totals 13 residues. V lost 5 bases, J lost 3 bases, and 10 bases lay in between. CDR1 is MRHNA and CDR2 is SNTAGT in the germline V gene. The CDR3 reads CASSKGGDYGYTF. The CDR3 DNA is TGTGCCAGCAGTAAAGGGGGAGACTATGGCTACACCTTC.

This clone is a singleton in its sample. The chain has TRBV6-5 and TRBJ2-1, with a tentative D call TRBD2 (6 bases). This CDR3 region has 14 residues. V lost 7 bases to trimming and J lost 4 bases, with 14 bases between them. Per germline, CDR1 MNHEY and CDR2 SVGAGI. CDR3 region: CASTGEGGYNEQFF. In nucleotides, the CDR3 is TGTGCCAGCACCGGAGAAGGAGGGTACAATGAGCAGTTCTTC.

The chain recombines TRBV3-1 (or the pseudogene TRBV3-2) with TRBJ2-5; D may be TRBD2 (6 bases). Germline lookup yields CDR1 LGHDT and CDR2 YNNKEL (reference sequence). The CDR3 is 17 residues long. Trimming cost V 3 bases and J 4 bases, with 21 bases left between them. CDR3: CASSQLTGAMLGETQYF. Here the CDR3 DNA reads TGTGCCAGCAGCCAGTTAACGGGAGCCATGTTAGGAGAGACCCAGTACTTC.

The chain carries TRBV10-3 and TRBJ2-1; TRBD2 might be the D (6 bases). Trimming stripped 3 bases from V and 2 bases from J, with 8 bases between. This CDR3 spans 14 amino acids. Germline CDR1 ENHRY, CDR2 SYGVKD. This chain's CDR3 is CAISEGTPYNEQFF. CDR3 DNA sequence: TGTGCCATCAGTGAAGGGACTCCCTACAATGAGCAGTTCTTC.

CDR3 protein: CASSLTAGGNEQFF. CDR3 nucleotide sequence: TGTGCCAGCAGCTTAACTGCGGGAGGGAATGAGCAGTTCTTC. The V and J genes are TRBV7-3 and TRBJ2-1; 9 positions agree with TRBD2. CDR3 size: 14 residues. Per the germline V gene, CDR1 is SGHTA and CDR2 is FQGTGA. The J segment lost 7 bases and the V segment lost 0 bases, leaving 1 base of the junction unmatched.

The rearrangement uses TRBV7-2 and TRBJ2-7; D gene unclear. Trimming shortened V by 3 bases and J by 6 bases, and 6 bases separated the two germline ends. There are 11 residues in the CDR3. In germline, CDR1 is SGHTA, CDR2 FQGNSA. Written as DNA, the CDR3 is TGTGCCAGCAGCTTGTCCGTCGAGCAGTACTTC. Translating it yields CASSLSVEQYF.

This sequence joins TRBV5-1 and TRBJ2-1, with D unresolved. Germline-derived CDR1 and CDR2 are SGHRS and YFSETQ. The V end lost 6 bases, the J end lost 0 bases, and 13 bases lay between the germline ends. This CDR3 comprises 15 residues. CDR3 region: CASIPSPGSYNEQFF. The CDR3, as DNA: TGCGCCAGCATCCCTAGTCCGGGCTCCTACAATGAGCAGTTCTTC.

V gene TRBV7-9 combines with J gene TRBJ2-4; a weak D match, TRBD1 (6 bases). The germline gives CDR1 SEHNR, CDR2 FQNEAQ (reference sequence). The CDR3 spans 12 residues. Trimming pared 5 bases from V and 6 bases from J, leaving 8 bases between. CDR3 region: CASSLQGNIQYF. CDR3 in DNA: TGTGCCAGCAGCCTACAGGGAAACATTCAGTACTTC.

Written as DNA, the CDR3 is TGTGCCAGCAGTTTATGGGGGCGTGGCACAGATACGCAGTATTTT. Translating gives CASSLWGRGTDTQYF. The chain recombines TRBV27 with TRBJ2-3, with D possibly matching TRBD1 (6 bases). CDR3 length: 15 residues. V was clipped by 1 base and J by 1 base, with 9 bases between them. Germline CDR1 is MNHEY and CDR2 is SMNVEV (reference sequence).

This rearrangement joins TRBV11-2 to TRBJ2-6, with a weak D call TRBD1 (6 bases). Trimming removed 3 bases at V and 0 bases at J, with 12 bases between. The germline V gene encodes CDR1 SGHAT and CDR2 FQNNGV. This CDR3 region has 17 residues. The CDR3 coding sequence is TGTGCCAGCAGCTTGGACAGTGGCTTCTCTGGGGCCAACGTCCTGACTTTC. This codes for CASSLDSGFSGANVLTF.

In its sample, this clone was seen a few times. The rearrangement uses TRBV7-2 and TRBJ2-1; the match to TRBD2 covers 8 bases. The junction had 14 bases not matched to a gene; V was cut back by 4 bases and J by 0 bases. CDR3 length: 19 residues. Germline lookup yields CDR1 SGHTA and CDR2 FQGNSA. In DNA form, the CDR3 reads TGTGCCAGCAGCTCCACCGGGACTAGTCGTCAAAGCTCCTACAATGAGCAGTTCTTC. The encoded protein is CASSSTGTSRQSSYNEQFF. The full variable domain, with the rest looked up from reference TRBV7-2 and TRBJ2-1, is GAGVSQSPSNKVTEKGKDVELRCDPISGHTALYWYRQSLGQGLEFLIYFQGNSAPDKSGLPSDRFSAERTGGSVSTLTIQRTQQEDSAVYLCASSSTGTSRQSSYNEQFFGPGTRLTVL.

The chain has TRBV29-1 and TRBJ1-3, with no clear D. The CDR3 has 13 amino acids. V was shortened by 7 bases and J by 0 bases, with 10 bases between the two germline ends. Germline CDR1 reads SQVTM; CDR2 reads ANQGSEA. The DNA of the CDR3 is TGCAGCGCTGTCAAGAGCTCTGGAAACACCATATATTTT. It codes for CSAVKSSGNTIYF.

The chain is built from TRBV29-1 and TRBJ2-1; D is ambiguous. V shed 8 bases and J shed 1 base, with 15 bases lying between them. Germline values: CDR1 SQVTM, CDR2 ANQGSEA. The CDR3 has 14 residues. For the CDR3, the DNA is TGCAGCCTGAGGCGCAGTTTTTCCTACAATGAGCAGTTCTTC. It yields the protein CSLRRSFSYNEQFF.

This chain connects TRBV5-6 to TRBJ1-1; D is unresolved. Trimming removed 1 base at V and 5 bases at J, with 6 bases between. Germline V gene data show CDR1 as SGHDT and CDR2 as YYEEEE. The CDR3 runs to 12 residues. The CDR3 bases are TGTGCCAGCAGCTTGTATCGGACTGAAGCTTTCTTT. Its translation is CASSLYRTEAFF.

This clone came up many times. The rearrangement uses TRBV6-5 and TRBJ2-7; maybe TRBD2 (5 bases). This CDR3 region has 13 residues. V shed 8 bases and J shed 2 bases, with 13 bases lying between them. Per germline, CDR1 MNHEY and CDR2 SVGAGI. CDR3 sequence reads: CASVGEPTYEQYF. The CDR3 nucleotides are TGTGCCAGCGTCGGGGAGCCTACCTACGAGCAGTACTTC.

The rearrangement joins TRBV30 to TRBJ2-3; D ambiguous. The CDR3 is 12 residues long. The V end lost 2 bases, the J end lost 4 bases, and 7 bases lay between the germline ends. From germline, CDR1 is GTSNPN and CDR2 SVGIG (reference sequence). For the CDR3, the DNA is TGTGCCTGGAGTTTGGGCCCAGATACGCAGTATTTT. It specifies CAWSLGPDTQYF.

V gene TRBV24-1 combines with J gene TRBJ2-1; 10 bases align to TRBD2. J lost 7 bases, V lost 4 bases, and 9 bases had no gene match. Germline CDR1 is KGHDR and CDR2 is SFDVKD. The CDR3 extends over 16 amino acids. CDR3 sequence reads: CATSDRSTSGKNEQFF. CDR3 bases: TGTGCCACCAGTGACCGCAGTACTAGCGGGAAAAATGAGCAGTTCTTC.

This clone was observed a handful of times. The CDR3 loop reads CASSQAPDRGAMGTF. The CDR3 coding sequence is TGTGCCAGCAGCCAAGCCCCAGACAGGGGGGCAATGGGAACCTTC. The rearrangement joins TRBV3-1 (or the pseudogene TRBV3-2) to TRBJ1-2; 9 bases fit TRBD1. Germline trimming cut 1 base from V and 14 bases from J; bases unmatched to any gene: 14. This CDR3 contains 15 residues. The germline V gene has CDR1 LGHDT and CDR2 YNNKEL (reference sequence).

CDR3 coding DNA: TGCGCCAGCAGTGAGTTACTAGCGGGAGGCACAGATACGCAGTATTTT. It codes for CASSELLAGGTDTQYF. The chain uses TRBV10-1 and TRBJ2-3, with 11 bases lining up with TRBD2. With V trimmed by 1 base and J by 1 base, 1 base remained unmatched. This CDR3 region has 16 residues. Per the germline V gene, CDR1 is WNHNN and CDR2 is SYGVQD (reference sequence).

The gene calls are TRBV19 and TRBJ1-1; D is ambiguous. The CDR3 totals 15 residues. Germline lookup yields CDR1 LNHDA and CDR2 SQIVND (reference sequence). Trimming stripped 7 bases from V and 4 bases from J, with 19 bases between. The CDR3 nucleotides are TGTGCCAGTAAGGCCCTCCTCGGCAGCGGCACTGAAGCTTTCTTT. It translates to CASKALLGSGTEAFF. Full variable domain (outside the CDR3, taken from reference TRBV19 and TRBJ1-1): DGGITQSPKYLFRKEGQNVTLSCEQNLNHDAMYWYRQDPGQGLRLIYYSQIVNDFQKGDIAEGYSVSREKKESFPLTVTSAQKNPTAFYLCASKALLGSGTEAFFGQGTRLTVV.

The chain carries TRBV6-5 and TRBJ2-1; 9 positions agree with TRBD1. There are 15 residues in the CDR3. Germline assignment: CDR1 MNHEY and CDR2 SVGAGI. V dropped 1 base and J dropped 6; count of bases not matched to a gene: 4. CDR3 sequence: CASSYLQGAGNEQFF. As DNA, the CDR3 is TGTGCCAGCAGTTACTTACAGGGGGCCGGCAATGAGCAGTTCTTC.

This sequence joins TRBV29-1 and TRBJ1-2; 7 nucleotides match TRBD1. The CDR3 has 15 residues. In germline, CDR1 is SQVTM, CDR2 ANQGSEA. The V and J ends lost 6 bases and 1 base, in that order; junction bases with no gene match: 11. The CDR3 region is CSVPDRAAGNYGYTF. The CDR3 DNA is TGCAGCGTCCCCGACAGGGCGGCGGGTAACTATGGCTACACCTTC. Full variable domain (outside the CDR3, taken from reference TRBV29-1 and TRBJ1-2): SAVISQKPSRDICQRGTSLTIQCQVDSQVTMMFWYRQQPGQSLTLIATANQGSEATYESGFVIDKFPISRPNLTFSTLTVSNMSPEDSSIYLCSVPDRAAGNYGYTFGSGTRLTVV.